This TCR beta chain was sequenced in a study of control samples from healthy donors and cancer patients. Assay: immunoSEQ multiplex PCR; the TCRdb copy retains only in-frame clones and omits some. The table shows roughly 180,000 clones, with 85% to 95% occurring only once. The CDR3 is made up of 12 amino acids. CDR1 is SGDLS, CDR2 YYNGEE, per germline. V dropped 3 bases and J dropped 6 bases, with 9 bases sitting between them. The clonotype comes from a woman aged 55-69 years in good health. The specimen was blood. The rearrangement uses TRBV9 and TRBJ1-2; no clear D gene. Here the CDR3 DNA reads TGTGCCAGCAGCGCAACGAAGAATGGCTACACCTTC. This sequence encodes CASSATKNGYTF.